Presented here are 23 T cell receptor beta chains from one specimen sequenced in a study of T cell responses to AZD1222 COVID-19 vaccine. Sequencing was performed with immunoSEQ multiplex PCR; in TCRdb, only in-frame clones are kept and a portion is missing. The table has about 140,000 clones, 90% seen once. Sample: peripheral blood, taken on day 0 of AZD1222 vaccination. All receptors come from an adult in good health.

V is TRBV7-8 and J is TRBJ1-5; D is unclear. CDR1 and CDR2 (germline): SGHVS, FQNEAQ. The ends were cut back, 1 base at V and 0 bases at J, with 7 bases in the middle. The CDR3 covers 15 residues. CDR3 sequence (DNA): TGTGCCAGCAGCTTAGATCGTATTAGCAATCAGCCCCAGCATTTT. It codes for CASSLDRISNQPQHF.

The V and J genes are TRBV21-1 and TRBJ2-7; TRBD2 is the table's D call, not checked against the DNA. TRBV21-1 is shown as a pseudogene. The CDR3 covers 17 residues. CDR3 sequence reads: CASSTFEEWQISYEQYF. The DNA for the CDR3 is TGTGCCAGCAGCACATTCGAGGAGTGGCAGATCTCCTACGAGCAGTACTTC.

The chain uses TRBV30 and TRBJ1-4; no definite D call. Trimming removed 4 bases from V and 8 bases from J, with 14 bases in between. Per the germline V gene, CDR1 is GTSNPN and CDR2 is SVGIG (reference sequence). This CDR3 is 13 amino acids long. CDR3 protein: CAWNSLQREKLFF. DNA for the CDR3: TGTGCCTGGAATTCTCTCCAGCGGGAAAAACTGTTTTTT.

This chain links TRBV7-9 with TRBJ2-1, with D perhaps matching TRBD2 (6 bases). This CDR3 comprises 19 residues. With 5 bases removed from V and 3 bases from J, the gap between germline ends came to 26 bases. Germline V gene data show CDR1 as SEHNR and CDR2 as FQNEAQ (reference sequence). DNA for the CDR3: TGTGCCAGCAGCGTCACACTTATGAGGGGAGCGGGCATCTACAATGAGCAGTTCTTC. The encoded protein is CASSVTLMRGAGIYNEQFF. Variable domain in full (rest from reference TRBV7-9 and TRBJ2-1): DTGVSQNPRHKITKRGQNVTFRCDPISEHNRLYWYRQTLGQGPEFLTYFQNEAQLEKSRLLSDRFSAERPKGSFSTLEIQRTEQGDSAMYLCASSVTLMRGAGIYNEQFFGPGTRLTVL.

The chain employs TRBV5-1 and TRBJ1-1, with unresolved D. Germline CDR1 is SGHRS and CDR2 is YFSETQ. The CDR3 is 13 residues long. V gave up 2 bases and J gave up 2 bases, with 7 bases separating them. The CDR3 DNA is TGCGCCAGCAGCTTCGACGGAAACACTGAAGCTTTCTTT. Its translation is CASSFDGNTEAFF.

V usage is TRBV19 and J usage is TRBJ2-7, with D possibly TRBD2 on 6 matching bases. CDR3 length equals 16 residues. Trimming removed 3 bases from V and 4 bases from J, with 19 bases in between. Germline V gene data show CDR1 as LNHDA and CDR2 as SQIVND (reference sequence). For the CDR3, the DNA is TGTGCCAGTAGTATGGAAGTAGGAGGGTATTCATACGAGCAGTACTTC. It specifies CASSMEVGGYSYEQYF.

The gene calls are TRBV9 and TRBJ1-2; perhaps TRBD1 as D (6 bases). Trimming removed 0 bases from V and 0 bases from J, with 6 bases in between. The V gene's germline CDR1 is SGDLS and CDR2 YYNGEE. This CDR3 is 14 amino acids long. The CDR3 here is CASSVGTANYGYTF. The CDR3 DNA reads as TGTGCCAGCAGCGTAGGGACAGCTAACTATGGCTACACCTTC.

This clone came up once. CDR3 bases: TGTGCCAGCAGCTTAGATCAGCCCCAGCATTTT. Protein: CASSLDQPQHF. V gene TRBV13 combines with J gene TRBJ1-5; D is unresolved. From germline, CDR1 is PRHDT and CDR2 FYEKMQ (reference sequence). Trimming took off 1 base at V and 5 bases at J, with 0 bases between the two ends. The CDR3 spans 11 residues.

V usage is TRBV29-1 and J usage is TRBJ1-1; TRBD1 is a possible D gene (5 bases). The CDR3 contains 14 residues. Germline CDR1 reads SQVTM; CDR2 reads ANQGSEA. V was clipped by 1 base and J by 0 bases, with 9 bases between them. The DNA of the CDR3 is TGCAGCGTTGAAGTTTGGGGCATGAACACTGAAGCTTTCTTT. It encodes CSVEVWGMNTEAFF.

V gene TRBV6-5 combines with J gene TRBJ1-1; the D is unclear. V was cut by 1 base and J by 3 bases, with 9 bases left in between. In germline, CDR1 is MNHEY, CDR2 SVGAGI. The CDR3 sequence is 14 residues long. The CDR3 DNA reads as TGTGCCAGCAGTTACTTGGGAGGGCACACTGAAGCTTTCTTT. Its protein is CASSYLGGHTEAFF.

The J gene is TRBJ2-1, the V gene TRBV6-5; D remains unclear. The CDR3 runs 13 residues. In germline, CDR1 is MNHEY, CDR2 SVGAGI. V lost 1 base, J lost 5 bases, and 6 bases lay in between. CDR3 in DNA: TGTGCCAGCAGTTACTTTCAGAACAATGAGCAGTTCTTC. Translating it yields CASSYFQNNEQFF.

The chain combines TRBV30 with TRBJ2-3, with D tentatively TRBD2 (6 bases). The CDR3 has 13 residues. Germline values: CDR1 GTSNPN, CDR2 SVGIG (reference sequence). V gave up 3 bases and J gave up 6 bases, with 13 bases separating them. This CDR3 reads CAWSLGTLDTQYF. The DNA for the CDR3 is TGTGCCTGGAGCCTCGGGACTCTCGATACGCAGTATTTT.

The V gene is TRBV4-1, the J gene TRBJ2-7, with 9 bases matching TRBD2. V lost 1 base to trimming and J lost 2 bases; unmatched junction nucleotides: 9. The CDR3 is 17 amino acids. Germline loops: CDR1 MGHRA, CDR2 YSYEKL. This CDR3 reads CASSQAGATSGTYEQYF. For the CDR3, the DNA is TGCGCCAGCAGCCAAGCGGGGGCGACTAGCGGAACCTACGAGCAGTACTTC.

The V gene is TRBV30, the J gene TRBJ2-7, with D possibly matching TRBD1 (5 bases). Germline lookup yields CDR1 GTSNPN and CDR2 SVGIG (reference sequence). CDR3 length equals 11 residues. V lost 5 bases to trimming and J lost 1 base, with 6 bases between them. The CDR3 coding sequence is TGTGCCTGGCAGGGTTCCTACGAGCAGTACTTC. Protein product: CAWQGSYEQYF. Filled out from reference TRBV30 and TRBJ2-7, the complete variable domain reads SQTIHQWPATLVQPVGSPLSLECTVEGTSNPNLYWYRQAAGRGLQLLFYSVGIGQISSEVPQNLSASRPQDRQFILSSKKLLLSDSGFYLCAWQGSYEQYFGPGTRLTVT.

V usage is TRBV7-9 and J usage is TRBJ2-7; D call uncertain. V shed 3 bases and J shed 2 bases, with 8 bases lying between them. CDR1 and CDR2 (germline): SEHNR, FQNEAQ (reference sequence). This CDR3 has 13 amino acids. In nucleotides, the CDR3 is TGTGCCAGCAGCTTGATAGGACCCTACGAGCAGTACTTC. It codes for CASSLIGPYEQYF.

V is TRBV30 and J is TRBJ2-1, with D maybe TRBD2 (5 bases). This CDR3 has 15 residues. The germline CDR1 and CDR2 sequences are GTSNPN and SVGIG (reference sequence). Trimming left V 1 base short and J 1 base short, with 11 bases between. The CDR3 loop reads CAWSGSRRSYNEQFF. Here the CDR3 DNA reads TGTGCCTGGAGTGGTAGTAGGAGGTCCTACAATGAGCAGTTCTTC.

The V and J genes are TRBV5-1 and TRBJ1-3; D is undetermined. Germline lookup yields CDR1 SGHRS and CDR2 YFSETQ. The V end was cut by 0 bases, the J end by 4 bases, with 8 bases between. The CDR3 is 14 residues long. The DNA of the CDR3 is TGCGCCAGCAGCTTGGAAACTTTAGGAAACACCATATATTTT. Translated, it gives CASSLETLGNTIYF.

V usage is TRBV27 and J usage is TRBJ2-7, with TRBD1 identical over 10 bases. Germline V gives CDR1 MNHEY, CDR2 SMNVEV (reference sequence). Losses at the gene ends were 4 bases for V and 6 bases for J; bases not matched to a gene: 6. The CDR3 loop spans 14 amino acids. CDR3 sequence: CASSSRDRGVEQYF. In DNA form, the CDR3 reads TGTGCCAGCAGTTCACGGGACAGGGGCGTCGAGCAGTACTTC.

This chain connects TRBV2 to TRBJ1-6, with D unresolved. The CDR3 totals 13 residues. CDR1 and CDR2 from the germline V gene are SNHLY and FYNNEI. The V gene lost 2 bases and the J gene lost 7 bases, with 6 bases spanning the gap. The DNA of the CDR3 is TGTGCCAGCAGTGAATTGGTAAATTCACCCCTCCACTTT. Its translation is CASSELVNSPLHF. Full variable domain (remainder filled in from reference TRBV2 and TRBJ1-6): EPEVTQTPSHQVTQMGQEVILRCVPISNHLYFYWYRQILGQKVEFLVSFYNNEISEKSEIFDDQFSVERPDGSNFTLKIRSTKLEDSAMYFCASSELVNSPLHFGNGTRLTVT.

Written as DNA, the CDR3 is TGTGCCAGCAGCCAAGGCAAAATCATTTCACCCCTCCACTTT. The encoded protein is CASSQGKIISPLHF. The chain couples TRBV3-1 (or the pseudogene TRBV3-2) to TRBJ1-6; D gene ambiguous. Germline assignment: CDR1 LGHDT and CDR2 YNNKEL (reference sequence). The V gene lost 1 base and the J gene lost 9 bases, with 10 bases spanning the gap. This CDR3 spans 14 amino acids.

The genes are TRBV7-7 and TRBJ2-3; 8 bases agree with TRBD2. CDR1 and CDR2 (germline): SSHAT, FNYEAQ (reference sequence). The J segment lost 5 bases and the V segment lost 3 bases, leaving 7 bases of the junction unmatched. CDR3 length: 15 residues. CDR3 nucleotide sequence: TGTGCCAGCAGCTTGACGGGACTAGTGGGAGATACGCAGTATTTT. Its protein is CASSLTGLVGDTQYF.

The gene calls are TRBV2 and TRBJ1-4; possible D gene TRBD1, 6 bases. The CDR3 covers 13 residues. V was pared by 4 bases and J by 8 bases, with 11 bases between. Germline loops: CDR1 SNHLY, CDR2 FYNNEI. CDR3 nucleotides: TGTGCCAGCAGTGCCACAGGGCTAGAAAAACTGTTTTTT. The encoded protein is CASSATGLEKLFF.

This clone came up a few times. The chain employs TRBV19 and TRBJ1-2; no definite D call. The CDR3 consists of 12 residues. Germline V gene sequence: CDR1 LNHDA, CDR2 SQIVND (reference sequence). Trimming took 3 bases from V and 4 from J, leaving 6 bases between them. The CDR3 here is CASSISVYGYTF. CDR3 nucleotide sequence: TGTGCCAGTAGTATCTCGGTCTATGGCTACACCTTC.